The 12 T cell receptor beta chains below all came from one sample that was sequenced in a study of T-cell reconstitution after alpha-beta-depleted transplantation in children. The TCRbeta library incorporated unique molecular identifiers. TCRdb itself ran the PCR reads through MiXCR, one entry per CDR3 protein. The sample shows more than 450,000 distinct CDR3 sequences, roughly 18% of them seen only once. The sample in question was PBMCs from the stem cell graft donor, obtained from the stem cell graft. The receptors here all came from a human donor who donated a stem cell graft to a child with acute lymphoblastic leukemia.

V usage is TRBV15 and J usage is TRBJ2-1; 15 positions match TRBD2. The V gene's germline CDR1 is LNHNV and CDR2 YYDKDF (reference sequence). The CDR3 spans 22 residues. V was pared by 5 bases and J by 0 bases, with 17 bases of the junction left unmatched. The CDR3 spells CATSGDSSEGLAGGPSYNEQFF. The CDR3 DNA sequence: TGTGCCACCAGCGGCGACAGCTCCGAAGGACTAGCGGGAGGGCCCTCCTACAATGAGCAGTTCTTC.

This clonotype was seen only a few times. V gene TRBV5-1 combines with J gene TRBJ2-7; D is uncertain. Germline V lookup: CDR1 SGHRS, CDR2 YFSETQ. The V end was cut by 4 bases, the J end by 5 bases, with 10 bases between. This CDR3 is built from 12 residues. The CDR3 nucleotides are TGCGCCAGCAGCGGATCCTCTAACGAGCAGTACTTC. Translating it yields CASSGSSNEQYF.

This chain joins TRBV12-3 or TRBV12-4 and TRBJ2-7, with 9 bases aligning to TRBD1. The J segment lost 5 bases and the V segment lost 5 bases, leaving 10 bases of the junction unmatched. The CDR3 consists of 15 residues. CDR3 amino acids: CASSPMRTGVHEQYF. CDR3 bases: TGTGCCAGCAGTCCCATGAGGACAGGGGTCCACGAGCAGTACTTC.

In its sample, this clonotype was seen a few times. The chain combines TRBV7-8 with TRBJ2-7, with D possibly matching TRBD1 (5 bases). CDR1 and CDR2 (germline): SGHVS, FQNEAQ. The V and J ends lost 1 base and 4 bases respectively, with 14 bases between them. This CDR3 region has 15 residues. The CDR3 DNA follows: TGTGCCAGCAGCTTAGAGGCAGGGCGGTTGTACGAGCAGTACTTC. This encodes CASSLEAGRLYEQYF.

There are many counts of this clonotype. The chain employs TRBV5-5 and TRBJ2-7; D gene uncertain. This CDR3 contains 14 residues. V was shortened by 4 bases and J by 1 base, with 12 bases between the two germline ends. Germline V lookup: CDR1 SGHKS, CDR2 YYEKEE (reference sequence). CDR3 sequence: CASSLPGASYEQYF. CDR3 bases: TGTGCCAGCAGCCTTCCGGGTGCTTCCTACGAGCAGTACTTC.

This clonotype was counted only a few times. The rearrangement uses TRBV19 and TRBJ2-7; tentative D call: TRBD1 (6 bases). V shed 3 bases and J shed 3 bases, with 9 bases lying between them. This CDR3 is 13 amino acids long. Germline V gene data show CDR1 as LNHDA and CDR2 as SQIVND (reference sequence). CDR3 sequence (DNA): TGTGCCAGTAGTATTATAGGGGGCTACGAGCAGTACTTC. Amino acid sequence: CASSIIGGYEQYF.

This chain links TRBV15 with TRBJ1-5, with D hard to call. In germline, CDR1 is LNHNV, CDR2 YYDKDF (reference sequence). The CDR3 loop spans 12 amino acids. The V end was cut by 4 bases, the J end by 5 bases, with 6 bases between. CDR3 loop: CATSTWDQPQHF. CDR3 coding DNA: TGTGCCACCAGCACGTGGGATCAGCCCCAGCATTTT.

The V and J genes are TRBV19 and TRBJ2-2; no clear D gene. This CDR3 is 13 amino acids long. Germline values: CDR1 LNHDA, CDR2 SQIVND (reference sequence). Trimming left V 5 bases short and J 3 bases short, with 7 bases between. Here the CDR3 reads CASSASHTGELFF. CDR3 sequence (DNA): TGTGCCAGTAGTGCCTCTCACACCGGGGAGCTGTTTTTT. Looking up the rest from reference TRBV19 and TRBJ2-2 gives the full variable domain: DGGITQSPKYLFRKEGQNVTLSCEQNLNHDAMYWYRQDPGQGLRLIYYSQIVNDFQKGDIAEGYSVSREKKESFPLTVTSAQKNPTAFYLCASSASHTGELFFGEGSRLTVL.

The V gene is TRBV24-1, the J gene TRBJ2-1; D is undetermined. The CDR3 runs 14 residues. Germline CDR1 reads KGHDR; CDR2 reads SFDVKD. V was trimmed by 1 base and J by 3 bases, leaving 6 bases between them. CDR3 coding DNA: TGTGCCACCAGTGATTTCTCCGACTACAATGAGCAGTTCTTC. Its protein product is CATSDFSDYNEQFF.

V and J are TRBV9 and TRBJ1-6; D perhaps matches TRBD1 (5 bases). V was cut by 2 bases and J by 9 bases, with 9 bases left in between. The CDR3 is 13 amino acids. Per the germline V gene, CDR1 is SGDLS and CDR2 is YYNGEE. CDR3 amino acids: CASSVERGSPLHF. The CDR3 coding sequence is TGTGCCAGCAGCGTCGAGAGGGGTTCACCCCTCCACTTT.

The chain carries TRBV4-2 and TRBJ2-3; 9 nucleotides agree with TRBD2. V lost 2 bases, J lost 5 bases, and 14 bases stayed unmatched. Germline V gene data show CDR1 as LGHNA and CDR2 as YNFKEQ. The CDR3 has 18 residues. CDR3 sequence: CASSQYTGGRGARDTQYF. DNA of the CDR3: TGTGCCAGCAGCCAATATACCGGCGGGAGGGGGGCGAGAGATACGCAGTATTTT.

This chain connects TRBV5-6 to TRBJ2-7; 9 bases agree with TRBD1. With 0 bases clipped from V and 3 bases from J, the junction kept 4 bases outside the gene matches. CDR1 SGHDT and CDR2 YYEEEE come from the germline V gene. This CDR3 has 15 amino acids. CDR3: CASSLAGQGIYEQYF. The CDR3 DNA reads as TGTGCCAGCAGCTTGGCGGGACAGGGAATCTACGAGCAGTACTTC. Complete variable domain (other parts from reference TRBV5-6 and TRBJ2-7): DAGVTQSPTHLIKTRGQQVTLRCSPKSGHDTVSWYQQALGQGPQFIFQYYEEEERQRGNFPDRFSGHQFPNYSSELNVNALLLGDSALYLCASSLAGQGIYEQYFGPGTRLTVT.